The T cell receptor beta chain described here comes from a study of shared clonotypes between healthy human individuals. A CD45RA+ naive subset and a CD45RA-negative memory subset were split from CD4+ cells. Study-wide results and caveats: In contrast to clonotypes shared by all four donors, non-shared clonotypes had lower generation probabilities. Donor scarcity curtailed the genetic and exposure-history diversity represented herein.

Original handling: Because ImmunoSEQ provided only junction sequences with no quality scores, the filtering differed. Using immunoSEQ multiplex PCR, the repertoire was profiled, and TCRdb retains in-frame clones only, with some absent. Clonal size and the V and J genes are those of that table, whereas D and trimming came from the DNA. The sample consists of 1 million to 1.3 million clones, approximately 80% of them appearing once. For this clone: Antigen unknown.

The CDR3 totals 15 residues. Germline trimming cut 4 bases from V and 3 bases from J; bases unmatched to any gene: 9. Germline lookup yields CDR1 SGHRS and CDR2 YFSETQ. Sequencing input: memory CD4+ T cells from PBMCs. Specified subset: CD45RA-negative fraction. The sequence was collected from a man in his late teens or twenties in good health. Some clones in this sample may be carry-over from other donors' samples. This chain links TRBV5-1 with TRBJ2-5, with 7 nucleotides matching TRBD1. The CDR3 region has the DNA TGCGCCAGCAGCCGACAGACAGGGAATGAAGAGACCCAGTACTTC. Protein: CASSRQTGNEETQYF.